This note documents a single T cell receptor (beta chain) sequence. These data belong to a study of blood T cell repertoires in COVID-19. In germline, CDR1 is MNHNY, CDR2 SVGAGI (reference sequence). The CDR3 sequence is 14 residues long. V gave up 6 bases and J gave up 9 bases, with 15 bases separating them. Authors' processing steps: Reference gene primer amplification in the assay estimated nucleated cell counts. This table comes from immunoSEQ multiplex PCR, and its TCRdb copy is limited to in-frame clones, with some not included. Clonal size and the V and J genes are those of that table, whereas D and trimming came from the DNA. The sample carries 54,000 or so clones, over 75% recorded once.

This clonotype originated in a human donor in a cohort sampled during active COVID-19. The sample consisted of peripheral blood. The J gene is TRBJ1-6, the V gene TRBV6-6; D remains unclear. The CDR3, as DNA: TGTGCCAGCAGGACGTGGGAGGGCGGTTCACCCCTCCACTTT. This gives the protein CASRTWEGGSPLHF.